The TCR beta chain under discussion was sequenced for a study of T cells in Graves' hyperthyroidism and ophthalmopathy (dated by TCRdb to between 2018 and 2021). A note on the overall study: Peripheral blood was sampled at the time of initial diagnosis, prior to any treatment. The study also compared thyroid tissue and blood T-cell repertoires from about 6 Graves' hyperthyroidism patients. TCR Vbeta CDR3 sequencing of fewer than 150 peripheral blood samples (under 45 ophthalmopathy, roughly 72 hyperthyroidism and approximately 17 progressor patients) is reported in the paper. Once sampling was done, hyperthyroidism patients were given methimazole at a starting dose of 30 mg daily, whereas ophthalmopathy patients were given high-dose intravenous methylprednisolone. The approximately 100 discovery patients were randomly divided into training and test sets at a 7:3 ratio. Prospective prediction of ophthalmopathy was tested in an independent validation cohort of 18 to 20 hyperthyroidism patients and around 16 patients who later progressed to ophthalmopathy. A discovery cohort of about a hundred patients, fewer than 50 with Graves' ophthalmopathy and about 58 with stable Graves' hyperthyroidism, was used to find distinguishing TCR V-J signatures.

The CDR3 has 15 amino acids, counting the end cysteine and phenylalanine. Here the CDR3 DNA is all that survives: 45 bases in frame from base 1. The junction carries 13 bases between V and J, which are trimmed by 2 bases and 2 bases respectively. According to the germline V gene, CDR1 reads SGHRS and CDR2 reads YFSETQ. Broad study findings and their caveats: No statistical method was used to fix the sample size in advance, and group allocation was not hidden from the investigators. In validation, the model predicted progression to ophthalmopathy with around 71% sensitivity and around 72% specificity, a median of about 6 months before onset. A 13 V-J signature model separated ophthalmopathy from stable hyperthyroidism, with roughly 88% sensitivity and 81.08% specificity in cross-validation and 80%/75% in testing. Most expanded thyroid clonotypes (frequency above 0.001) were also detected in blood, a finding suggesting that blood repertoires may reflect thyroid immune responses.

The TCR beta CDR3 regions were amplified from RNA transcripts. The TCR CDR3 was subjected to a first round of RT-PCR using the HTBI primer set and the Qiagen OneStep RT-PCR kit. Libraries were constructed in a second round of multiplex PCR, after which size selection and purification were carried out. The libraries were sequenced on an Illumina HiSeq2000 using paired-end 100 bp reads. As for how the authors treated the data: SOAPnuke was used to process the raw data, with reads discarded if the reads contained adapters or uncalled bases, had a mean Phred below 15, or lacked an exact constant-primer or identifier match. High-quality paired reads were merged using COPE v1.2.5, and each unique nucleotide sequence was defined as a clonotype. MiTCR v1.1 was used to align clonotypes to the IMGT TRBV, TRBD and TRBJ reference segments. The analysis was restricted to V-J combinations with a frequency above 0.0001, which together covered 99.2% of the repertoires. The TCS score was defined as F50 (clonal expansion) divided by E x V (chaos), with BLOSUM62-based TCRdist calculated between CDR3 peptides within each V-J. Welch's t-statistics and random forest reduced roughly 530 V-J features to 13, which were used in a naive Bayes classifier (R e1071). In-frame beta chains were kept once TCRdb had trimmed the public reads at Q25 with fastp and called clones with MiXCR. Merged by CDR3 protein, the rows form single entries marked with the most common genes and DNA. TCRdb's processing, not the authors', yielded these V and J calls. Present in this sample are more than 300,000 distinct CDR3 sequences, around 20% of which were seen just once. The top ten hold 35% to 45% of the sample.

This clonotype was picked up a small number of times. It lacks a known antigen. Per-nucleotide qualities are absent, and no much larger clonotype sits a single base away. Ophthalmopathy patients had moderately to severely active disease, with a Clinical Activity Score of 3 or more, a NOSPECS grade of 4 or more, and a disease duration of less than 3 months. Patients with uncontrolled infections, other autoimmune diseases, pregnancy or lactation were excluded. Diagnoses relied on clinical symptoms, serum thyroxine and TRAb, thyroid ultrasound and orbital computed tomography. PBMCs were isolated from more than 9 ml of fresh peripheral blood by Ficoll-Paque density gradient centrifugation. Total RNA was extracted using Trizol reagent, and RNA quality was assessed on an Agilent 2100 Bioanalyzer.

The V gene is TRBV5-1 and the J gene is TRBJ1-1; TRBD1 is possibly the D segment (5 matching bases). This receptor was obtained from a man aged 18 to 35 with Graves' ophthalmopathy. Specimen: blood. Read as DNA, the sequence is TGCGCCAGCAGCTTTGAGACAGCCCAAAACACTGAAGCTTTCTTT. Its translation is CASSFETAQNTEAFF.